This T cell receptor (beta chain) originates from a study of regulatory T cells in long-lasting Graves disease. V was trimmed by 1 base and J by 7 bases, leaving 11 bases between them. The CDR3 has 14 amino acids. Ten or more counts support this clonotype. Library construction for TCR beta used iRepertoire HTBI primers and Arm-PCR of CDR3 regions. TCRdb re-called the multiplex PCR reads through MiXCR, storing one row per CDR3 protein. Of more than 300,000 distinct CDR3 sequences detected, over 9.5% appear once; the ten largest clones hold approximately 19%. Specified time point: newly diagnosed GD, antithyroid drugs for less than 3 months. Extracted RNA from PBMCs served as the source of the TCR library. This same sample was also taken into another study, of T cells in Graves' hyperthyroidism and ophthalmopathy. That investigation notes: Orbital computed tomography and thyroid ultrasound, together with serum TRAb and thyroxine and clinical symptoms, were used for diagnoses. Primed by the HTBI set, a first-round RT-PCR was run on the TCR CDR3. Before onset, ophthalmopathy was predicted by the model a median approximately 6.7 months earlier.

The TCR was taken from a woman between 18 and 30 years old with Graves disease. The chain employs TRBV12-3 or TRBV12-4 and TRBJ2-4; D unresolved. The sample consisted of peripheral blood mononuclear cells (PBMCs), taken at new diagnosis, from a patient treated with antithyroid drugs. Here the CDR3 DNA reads TGTGCCAGCAGTTTAGGTCCCCTTGGGAACATTCAGTACTTC. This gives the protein CASSLGPLGNIQYF.